The 5 T cell receptor beta chains given below trace back to one sample, sequenced in a study of blood T cells in healthy people across ages. For the second PCR, which ran for about 7 to 11 cycles, a sample-barcoded 5' primer and a J-beta primer mix were used. TCRdb reprocessed the 5' RACE reads with MiXCR, giving one entry per CDR3 protein. The sample lists about 570,000 distinct CDR3 sequences; 27% were seen once. Sequenced input: blood. These receptors originate from a woman between 65 and 79 years old in good health.

In its sample, this clonotype was seen a few times. This chain links TRBV5-1 with TRBJ2-1; 9 nucleotides match TRBD2. Trimming cost V 0 bases and J 7 bases; bases outside gene matches: 5. Per the germline V gene, CDR1 is SGHRS and CDR2 is YFSETQ. This CDR3 comprises 15 residues. In nucleotides, the CDR3 is TGCGCCAGCAGCTTGGTTGCGGGGGGGCGAAATGAGCAGTTCTTC. It translates to CASSLVAGGRNEQFF.

V is TRBV7-3 and J is TRBJ1-1, with a weak D call TRBD1 (5 bases). The V and J ends lost 5 bases and 4 bases respectively, with 11 bases between them. CDR3 length equals 13 residues. Per the germline V gene, CDR1 is SGHTA and CDR2 is FQGTGA. The CDR3 nucleotides read TGTGCCAGCAGCCGGGGCTCAGGCACTGAAGCTTTCTTT. Amino acid sequence: CASSRGSGTEAFF.

The chain is built from TRBV7-2 and TRBJ1-3, with TRBD1 matching over 10 bases. The trim removed 0 bases at V and 0 bases at J, leaving 2 bases unmatched. Germline V CDR1 and CDR2: SGHTA, FQGNSA. The CDR3 extends over 17 amino acids. CDR3 amino acids: CASSLAGQGFSGNTIYF. CDR3 nucleotide sequence: TGTGCCAGCAGCTTAGCGGGACAGGGGTTCTCTGGAAACACCATATATTTT.

This rearrangement joins TRBV12-3 or TRBV12-4 to TRBJ2-7; TRBD2 might be the D (6 bases). Trimming shortened V by 3 bases and J by 1 base, and 13 bases separated the two germline ends. The CDR3 consists of 15 residues. CDR3 sequence (DNA): TGTGCCAGCAGTTTGGGGCGGGGCAGATCCTACGAGCAGTACTTC. It yields the protein CASSLGRGRSYEQYF.

The sample holds a few counts of this clonotype. The V gene is TRBV5-1, the J gene TRBJ1-6; 8 positions agree with TRBD1. The CDR3 length is 14 residues. CDR1 SGHRS and CDR2 YFSETQ come from the germline V gene. V lost 3 bases to trimming and J lost 9 bases; unmatched junction nucleotides: 5. The DNA for the CDR3 is TGCGCCAGCAGCTCCGGGACAGGTACTTCACCCCTCCACTTT. Translating gives CASSSGTGTSPLHF.